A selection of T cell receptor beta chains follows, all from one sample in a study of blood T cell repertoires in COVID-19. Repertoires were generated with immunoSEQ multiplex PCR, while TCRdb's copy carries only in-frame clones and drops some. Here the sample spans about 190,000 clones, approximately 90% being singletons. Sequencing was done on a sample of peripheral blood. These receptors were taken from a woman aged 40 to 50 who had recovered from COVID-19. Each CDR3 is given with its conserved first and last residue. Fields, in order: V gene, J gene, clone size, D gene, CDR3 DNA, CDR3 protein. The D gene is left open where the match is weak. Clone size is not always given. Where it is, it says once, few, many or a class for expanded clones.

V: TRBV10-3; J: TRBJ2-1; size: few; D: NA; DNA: TGTGCCATCAGTGAGATGGTGTCAGGAAATGAGCAGTTCTTC; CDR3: CAISEMVSGNEQFF
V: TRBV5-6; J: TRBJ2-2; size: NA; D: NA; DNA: TGTGCCAGCAGCCGTACGGAGACCGAGACCGGGGAGCTGTTTTTT; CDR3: CASSRTETETGELFF
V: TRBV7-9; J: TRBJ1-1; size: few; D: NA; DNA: TGTGCCAGCAGCTTAGACAGGGATGCTGAAGCTTTCTTT; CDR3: CASSLDRDAEAFF
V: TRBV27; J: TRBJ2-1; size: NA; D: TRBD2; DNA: TGTGCCAGCAGGACCAGCGGGGGTGAGCAGTTCTTC; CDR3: CASRTSGGEQFF
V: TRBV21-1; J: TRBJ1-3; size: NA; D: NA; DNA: TGTGCCAGCAGCAAAAGGTTTAGGGGCTTATATTTT; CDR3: CASSKRFRGLYF
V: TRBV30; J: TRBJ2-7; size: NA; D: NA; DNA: TGTGCCTGGAGTGTGGGGCCAGCCTACGAGCAGTACTTC; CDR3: CAWSVGPAYEQYF
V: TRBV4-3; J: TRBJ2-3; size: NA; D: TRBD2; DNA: TGCGCCAGCAGCCAAGATCCCCTGACTAGCGGGGGTGTAGATACGCAGTATTTT; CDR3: CASSQDPLTSGGVDTQYF
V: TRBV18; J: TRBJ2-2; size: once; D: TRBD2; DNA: TGTGCCAGCTCACCATACGTGGGAGGGCCCACCGGGGAGCTGTTTTTT; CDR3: CASSPYVGGPTGELFF
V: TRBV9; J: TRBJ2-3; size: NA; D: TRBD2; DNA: TGTGCCAGCAGCCACGGACTAGCGGGCACAGATACGCAGTATTTT; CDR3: CASSHGLAGTDTQYF
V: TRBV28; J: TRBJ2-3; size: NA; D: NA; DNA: TGTGCCAGCAGTTCCCCCTCTTTAGGGGGAAGCACAGATACGCAGTATTTT; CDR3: CASSSPSLGGSTDTQYF
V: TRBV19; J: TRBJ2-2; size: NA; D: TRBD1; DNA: TGTGCCAGCCTAACCGGGACAGAACCCGGGGAGCTGTTTTTT; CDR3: CASLTGTEPGELFF
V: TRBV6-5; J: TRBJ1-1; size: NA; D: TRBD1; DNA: TGTGCCAGCAGGATTGAGGGACAGACTTTCACTGAAGCTTTCTTT; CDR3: CASRIEGQTFTEAFF
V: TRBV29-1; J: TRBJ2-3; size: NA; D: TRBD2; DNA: TGCAGCGTTGTGGCGGGAGGGCCCGGAGATACGCAGTATTTT; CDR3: CSVVAGGPGDTQYF
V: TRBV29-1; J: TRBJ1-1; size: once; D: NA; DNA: TGCAGCGTAATGCCGGCGGCTGAAGCTTTCTTT; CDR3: CSVMPAAEAFF
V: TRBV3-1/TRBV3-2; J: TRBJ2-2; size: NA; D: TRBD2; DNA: TGTGCCAGCAGCCTACTTAGCGGGAGCGGGGAGCTGTTTTTT; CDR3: CASSLLSGSGELFF
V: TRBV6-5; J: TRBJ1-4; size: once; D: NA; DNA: TGTGCCAGCAGTTTCACGACAGGCAATGAAAAACTGTTTTTT; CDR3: CASSFTTGNEKLFF
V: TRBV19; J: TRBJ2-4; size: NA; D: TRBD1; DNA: TGTGCCAGTTCCGGGACAGGGGCTCTAGCCAAAAACATTCAGTACTTC; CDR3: CASSGTGALAKNIQYF
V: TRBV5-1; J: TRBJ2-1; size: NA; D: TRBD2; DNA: TGCGCCAGCAGCCCGCCGGGACTAGCGGTAAACAATGAGCAGTTCTTC; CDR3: CASSPPGLAVNNEQFF
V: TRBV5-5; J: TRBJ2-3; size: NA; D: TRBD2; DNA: TGTGCCAGCAGCTATTTTGCGGGAGGCTCAGATACGCAGTATTTT; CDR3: CASSYFAGGSDTQYF
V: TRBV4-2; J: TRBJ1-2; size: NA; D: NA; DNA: TGTGCCAGCAGCCAAGAAGAGTCCAATCCAGGCTATGGCTACACCTTC; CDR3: CASSQEESNPGYGYTF
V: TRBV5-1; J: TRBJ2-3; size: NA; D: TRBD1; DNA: TGCGCCAGCAGCTTAGTAGGACAGGGGACGACCCTCACAGATACGCAGTATTTT; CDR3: CASSLVGQGTTLTDTQYF
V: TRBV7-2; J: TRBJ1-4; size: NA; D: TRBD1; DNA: TGTGCCAGCAGCTTACGACAGGGTGAAAAACTGTTTTTT; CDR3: CASSLRQGEKLFF
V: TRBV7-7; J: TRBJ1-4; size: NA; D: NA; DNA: TGTGCCAGCAGCTTAGGTCAGGCAACTAATGAAAAACTGTTTTTT; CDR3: CASSLGQATNEKLFF
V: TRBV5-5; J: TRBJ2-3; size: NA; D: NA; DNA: TGTGCCAGCAGCTCGACAGATACGCAGTATTTT; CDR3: CASSSTDTQYF
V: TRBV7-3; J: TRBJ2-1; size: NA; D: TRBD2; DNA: TGTGCCAGCAGCCCCCGTGCGTTAGCGGGATACGACAATGAGCAGTTCTTC; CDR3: CASSPRALAGYDNEQFF
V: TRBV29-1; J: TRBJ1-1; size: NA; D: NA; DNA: TGCAGTGTTGAACCGGGACTCACTGAAGCTTTCTTT; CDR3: CSVEPGLTEAFF
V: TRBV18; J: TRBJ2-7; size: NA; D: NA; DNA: TGTGCCAGCTCACAAGCCTCTACTGTGGACGAGCAGTACTTC; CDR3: CASSQASTVDEQYF
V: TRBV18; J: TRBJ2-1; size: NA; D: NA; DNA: TGTGCCAGCTCACCGCTCCGAGGAGGAGGGAATGAGCAGTTCTTC; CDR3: CASSPLRGGGNEQFF
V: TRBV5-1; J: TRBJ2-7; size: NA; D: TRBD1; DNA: TGCGCCAGCAGCTTGAGCGGGACAGGGTACGGCGAGCAGTACTTC; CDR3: CASSLSGTGYGEQYF
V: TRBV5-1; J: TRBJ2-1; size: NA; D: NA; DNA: TGCGCCAGCAGCTCTACAAGCGGGCGCAGGCGGAATGAGCAGTTCTTC; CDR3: CASSSTSGRRRNEQFF
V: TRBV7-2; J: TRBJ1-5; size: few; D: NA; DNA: TGTGCCAGCAGCCCCACTGGGTGGAGGGGTTCTCAGCCCCAGCATTTT; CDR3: CASSPTGWRGSQPQHF
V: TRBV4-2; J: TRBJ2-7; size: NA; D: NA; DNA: TGTGCCAGCAGCCGAGCCGGGAACTCCTACGAGCAGTACTTC; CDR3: CASSRAGNSYEQYF
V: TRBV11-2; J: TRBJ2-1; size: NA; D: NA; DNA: TGTGCCAGCAGCTCCATAGCACTCCAATACAATGAGCAGTTCTTC; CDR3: CASSSIALQYNEQFF
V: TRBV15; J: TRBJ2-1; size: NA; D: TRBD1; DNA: TGTGCCACCAGCAGTCCCGAGGGGACAGGGACAAACAATGAGCAGTTCTTC; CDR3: CATSSPEGTGTNNEQFF
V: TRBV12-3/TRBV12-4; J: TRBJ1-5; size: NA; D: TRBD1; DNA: TGTGCCAGCAGTTTGACAGGGGATCAGCCCCAGCATTTT; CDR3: CASSLTGDQPQHF
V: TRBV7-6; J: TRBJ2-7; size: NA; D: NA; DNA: TGTGCCAGCAGTCCCGAGATCTCGAGTGCCTACGAGCAGTACTTC; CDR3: CASSPEISSAYEQYF
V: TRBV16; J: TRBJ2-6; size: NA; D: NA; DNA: TGTGCCAGCAGTCTCGGACAGACCTCTCGGGCCAACGTCCTGACTTTC; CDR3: CASSLGQTSRANVLTF
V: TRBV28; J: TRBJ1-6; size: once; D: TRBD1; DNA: TGTGCCAGCAGAACCGGACAGGGGGGATCACCCCTCCACTTT; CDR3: CASRTGQGGSPLHF
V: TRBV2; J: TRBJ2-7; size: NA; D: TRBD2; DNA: TGTGCCAGCAGAGATAGTACTAGCGGGGGTAGCTCCTACGAGCAGTACTTC; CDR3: CASRDSTSGGSSYEQYF
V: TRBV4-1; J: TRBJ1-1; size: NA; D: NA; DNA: TGCGCCAGCAGCCAAGAGCAGGGTGGGCCGGGAGGCACTGAAGCTTTCTTT; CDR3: CASSQEQGGPGGTEAFF
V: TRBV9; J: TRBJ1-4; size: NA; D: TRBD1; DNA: TGTGCCAGCAGCCCTAGGGACAGGGGAGGTGAAAAACTGTTTTTT; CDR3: CASSPRDRGGEKLFF
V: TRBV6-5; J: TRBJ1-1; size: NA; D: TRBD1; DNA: TGTGCCAGCAGTCGACAGGGGGCAGGGGAAGCTTTCTTT; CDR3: CASSRQGAGEAFF
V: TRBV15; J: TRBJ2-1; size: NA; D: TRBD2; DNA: TGTGCCACCAGTTCCGGACTAGCGGAAAAATACAATGAGCAGTTCTTC; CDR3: CATSSGLAEKYNEQFF
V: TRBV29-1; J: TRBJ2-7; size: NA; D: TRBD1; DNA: TGCAGCGTCGGTCCCGGGACAGGAAGGGCCGAGCAGTACTTC; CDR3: CSVGPGTGRAEQYF
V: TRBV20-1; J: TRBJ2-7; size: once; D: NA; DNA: TGCAGTGCTAGTGCGGGATACTACGAGCAGTACTTC; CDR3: CSASAGYYEQYF
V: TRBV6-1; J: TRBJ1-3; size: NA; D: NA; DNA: TGTGCCAGCAAAGACATACATAGCTCTGGAAACACCATATATTTT; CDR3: CASKDIHSSGNTIYF
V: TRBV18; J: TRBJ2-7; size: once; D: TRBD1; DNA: TGTGCCAGCTCACCCGGGACAGGGAATTCCTACGAGCAGTACTTC; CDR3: CASSPGTGNSYEQYF
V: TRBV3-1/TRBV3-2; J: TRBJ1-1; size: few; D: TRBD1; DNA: TGTGCCAGCAGCGAGCAGGGGGGAGCTTTCTTT; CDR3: CASSEQGGAFF
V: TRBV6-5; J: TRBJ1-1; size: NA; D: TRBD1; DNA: TGTGCCAGCAGTTACTCTGTGTCAGGGGGGCACACTGAAGCTTTCTTT; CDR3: CASSYSVSGGHTEAFF
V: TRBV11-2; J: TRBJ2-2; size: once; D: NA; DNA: TGTGCCAGCAGCTTAAGACCAGGGAACACCGGGGAGCTGTTTTTT; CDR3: CASSLRPGNTGELFF
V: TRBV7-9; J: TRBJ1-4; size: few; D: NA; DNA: TGTGCCAGCAGCGGAGAAGGAGAAAAACTGTTTTTT; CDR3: CASSGEGEKLFF
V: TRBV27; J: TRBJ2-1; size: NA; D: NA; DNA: TGTGCCAGCAATCACGACAGGTCCGGTGAGCAGTTCTTC; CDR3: CASNHDRSGEQFF
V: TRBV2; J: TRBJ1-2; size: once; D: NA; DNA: TGTGCCAGCAGTGGACAGCTCCTCTATGGCTACACCTTC; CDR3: CASSGQLLYGYTF
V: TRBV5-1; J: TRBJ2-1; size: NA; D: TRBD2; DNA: TGCGCCAGCAGCTTGATGCCTAGCGGGAGTGGTGCCTACAATGAGCAGTTCTTC; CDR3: CASSLMPSGSGAYNEQFF
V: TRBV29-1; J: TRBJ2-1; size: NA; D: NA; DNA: TGCAGCGTTCAACAGGGAATATTAGACAATGAGCAGTTCTTC; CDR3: CSVQQGILDNEQFF
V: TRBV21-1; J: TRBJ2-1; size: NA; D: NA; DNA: TGTGCCAGCAGCAAAGGAGTGGCTAGCGGGAAACACAATGAGCAGTTCTTC; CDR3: CASSKGVASGKHNEQFF
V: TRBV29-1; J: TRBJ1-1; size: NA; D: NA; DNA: TGCAGCGTTACGGACAGGAACACTGAAGCTTTCTTT; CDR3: CSVTDRNTEAFF
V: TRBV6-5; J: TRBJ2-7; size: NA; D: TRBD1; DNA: TGTGCCAGCAGTCCTGGACAGGGCGAGCAGTACTTC; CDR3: CASSPGQGEQYF
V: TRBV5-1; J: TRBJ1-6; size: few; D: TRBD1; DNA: TGCGCCAGCAGCGGGACAGGGGATACTTCACCCCTCCACTTT; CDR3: CASSGTGDTSPLHF